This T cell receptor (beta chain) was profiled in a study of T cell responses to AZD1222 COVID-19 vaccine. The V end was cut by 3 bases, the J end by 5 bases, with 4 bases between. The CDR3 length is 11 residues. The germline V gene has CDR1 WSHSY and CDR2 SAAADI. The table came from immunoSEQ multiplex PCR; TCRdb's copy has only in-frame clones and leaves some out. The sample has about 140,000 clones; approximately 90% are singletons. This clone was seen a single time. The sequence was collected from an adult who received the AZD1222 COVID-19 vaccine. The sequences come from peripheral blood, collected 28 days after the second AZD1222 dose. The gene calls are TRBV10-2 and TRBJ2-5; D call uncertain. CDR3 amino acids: CASSETETQYF. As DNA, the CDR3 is TGCGCCAGCAGTGAAACGGAGACCCAGTACTTC.